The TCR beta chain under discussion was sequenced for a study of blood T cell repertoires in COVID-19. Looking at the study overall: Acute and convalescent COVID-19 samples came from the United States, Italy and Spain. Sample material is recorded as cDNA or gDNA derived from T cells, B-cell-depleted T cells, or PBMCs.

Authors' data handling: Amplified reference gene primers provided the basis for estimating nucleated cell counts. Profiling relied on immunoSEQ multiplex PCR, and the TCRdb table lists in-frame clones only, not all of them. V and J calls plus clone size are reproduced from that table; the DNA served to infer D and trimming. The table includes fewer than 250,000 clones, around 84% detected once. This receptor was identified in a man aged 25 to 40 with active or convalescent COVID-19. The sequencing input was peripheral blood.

The CDR3 DNA reads TGTGCCTGGGGGGGGACAAAACTAGGCGGCTACACCTTC. Translating gives CAWGGTKLGGYTF. The chain uses TRBV30 and TRBJ1-2; D is possibly TRBD1 (6 bases). The CDR3 runs to 13 residues. V gave up 5 bases and J gave up 8 bases, with 18 bases separating them. Germline V gene sequence: CDR1 GTSNPN, CDR2 SVGIG (reference sequence).